This T cell receptor beta chain was identified in a study of T cell changes during pregnancy in multiple sclerosis. Germline V gives CDR1 LNHNV, CDR2 YYDKDF (reference sequence). Trimming pared 0 bases from V and 0 bases from J, leaving 18 bases between. This CDR3 has 19 residues. Assay: immunoSEQ multiplex PCR; the TCRdb copy retains only in-frame clones and omits some. The sample shows more than 45,000 clones, 90% to 95% of them seen only once. V usage is TRBV15 and J usage is TRBJ1-3; D is unresolved. The clonotype was recovered from a female donor with multiple sclerosis, enrolled in a pregnancy study. The sequencing used CD8+ T cells from peripheral blood mononuclear cells, collected in the second trimester of pregnancy. The CDR3 is CATSRDGRAASHSGNTIYF. The CDR3 DNA follows: TGTGCCACCAGCAGAGACGGGCGGGCGGCTAGCCACTCTGGAAACACCATATATTTT.